These T cell receptor beta chains were read from a single sample in a study of T-cell reconstitution after alpha-beta-depleted transplantation in children. MiXCR, applied by TCRdb to the PCR reads, yields one record per CDR3 protein. Among approximately 640,000 distinct CDR3 sequences listed, roughly 15% were seen once. The sample was PBMCs from the stem cell graft donor, taken from the stem cell graft. The source is a human donor who donated a stem cell graft to a child with acute myeloid leukemia. The CDR3 runs from the conserved cysteine through the conserved F or W. Fields, in order: clone size, J gene, V gene, D gene, CDR3 DNA, CDR3 protein. D genes are given only for firm matches. Not every row has a clone size; where given, it reads once, few, many or a size class.

clone size: many; J gene: TRBJ1-5; V gene: TRBV6-1; D gene: -; CDR3 DNA: TGTGCCATCTCCGGACCCCCCGGCAATCAGCCCCAGCATTTT; CDR3 protein: CAISGPPGNQPQHF
clone size: -; J gene: TRBJ2-4; V gene: TRBV28; D gene: TRBD1; CDR3 DNA: TGTGCCAGCAGTTTGGGGACAGGGCGTACCTTTTTAGCCAAAAACATTCAGTACTTC; CDR3 protein: CASSLGTGRTFLAKNIQYF
clone size: -; J gene: TRBJ2-1; V gene: TRBV5-1; D gene: -; CDR3 DNA: TGCGCCAGCAGCTCACAACCGACTACCCGGCGACGGGGCAATGAGCAGTTCTTC; CDR3 protein: CASSSQPTTRRRGNEQFF
clone size: few; J gene: TRBJ2-3; V gene: TRBV10-3; D gene: -; CDR3 DNA: TGTGCCATCAGTGATCTCCAAAGCACAGATACGCAGTATTTT; CDR3 protein: CAISDLQSTDTQYF
clone size: many; J gene: TRBJ2-5; V gene: TRBV13; D gene: -; CDR3 DNA: TGTGCCAGCAGCTTAGGGGGCGTACAAGAGACCCAGTACTTC; CDR3 protein: CASSLGGVQETQYF
clone size: many; J gene: TRBJ2-3; V gene: TRBV10-3; D gene: -; CDR3 DNA: TGTGCCATCAAAGGGACATTCGGCACAGATACGCAGTATTTT; CDR3 protein: CAIKGTFGTDTQYF
clone size: few; J gene: TRBJ1-2; V gene: TRBV5-1; D gene: -; CDR3 DNA: TGCGCCAGCAGCTTCCCCGGTGAGGCCGACGGCTACACCTTC; CDR3 protein: CASSFPGEADGYTF
clone size: -; J gene: TRBJ2-1; V gene: TRBV9; D gene: TRBD2; CDR3 DNA: TGTGCCAGCAGCCCGTTGCCGGGGGGAGGCTCCTACAATGAGCAGTTCTTC; CDR3 protein: CASSPLPGGGSYNEQFF
clone size: -; J gene: TRBJ2-2; V gene: TRBV20-1; D gene: -; CDR3 DNA: TGCAGTGCTGCTGAGGACACCGGGGAGCTGTTTTTT; CDR3 protein: CSAAEDTGELFF
clone size: -; J gene: TRBJ2-2; V gene: TRBV15; D gene: TRBD1; CDR3 DNA: TGTGCCACCATGATTACAGGGGAAGGAGACACCGGGGAGCTGTTTTTT; CDR3 protein: CATMITGEGDTGELFF
clone size: few; J gene: TRBJ2-3; V gene: TRBV20-1; D gene: -; CDR3 DNA: TGCAGAGGAGGGGGGGGGCCACAGGGGACGCAGTATTTT; CDR3 protein: CRGGGGPQGTQYF
clone size: -; J gene: TRBJ1-3; V gene: TRBV6-1; D gene: -; CDR3 DNA: TGTGCCAGCAGGGCGCGGGGAATCACTGGAAACACCATATATTTT; CDR3 protein: CASRARGITGNTIYF
clone size: -; J gene: TRBJ1-3; V gene: TRBV12-3/TRBV12-4; D gene: TRBD1; CDR3 DNA: TGTGCCAGCAGTCTCAGGGGGACCGAAGGAAACACCATATATTTT; CDR3 protein: CASSLRGTEGNTIYF
clone size: many; J gene: TRBJ2-2; V gene: TRBV20-1; D gene: TRBD2; CDR3 DNA: TGCAGTGCTAGAGGTGGACTAGCGGGGAACACCGGGGAGCTGTTTTTT; CDR3 protein: CSARGGLAGNTGELFF
clone size: -; J gene: TRBJ2-1; V gene: TRBV5-4; D gene: TRBD1; CDR3 DNA: TGTGCCAGCAGCACCCCGGGACAGGGCAACAATGAGCAGTTCTTC; CDR3 protein: CASSTPGQGNNEQFF
clone size: few; J gene: TRBJ2-1; V gene: TRBV6-1; D gene: TRBD2; CDR3 DNA: TGTGCCAGCAGCCGACTAGCGGGGGCCTCAAGCTCCTACAATGAGCAGTTCTTC; CDR3 protein: CASSRLAGASSSYNEQFF
clone size: -; J gene: TRBJ1-4; V gene: TRBV7-2; D gene: -; CDR3 DNA: TGTGCCAGCAGCTTTAAGAGTACGGGAGAACTGTTTTTT; CDR3 protein: CASSFKSTGELFF
clone size: few; J gene: TRBJ1-1; V gene: TRBV7-3; D gene: -; CDR3 DNA: TGTGCCAGCAGCTTAAAGGGAGAACAGGTCACTGAAGCTTTCTTT; CDR3 protein: CASSLKGEQVTEAFF
clone size: -; J gene: TRBJ1-5; V gene: TRBV20-1; D gene: -; CDR3 DNA: TGCAGTGCTAGAACCCGGGGGGGGCTTAATCAGCCCCAGCATTTT; CDR3 protein: CSARTRGGLNQPQHF
clone size: few; J gene: TRBJ2-7; V gene: TRBV20-1; D gene: -; CDR3 DNA: TGCAGTGCTAGATCGGCGGCCTCCTACGAGCAGTACTTC; CDR3 protein: CSARSAASYEQYF
clone size: -; J gene: TRBJ2-5; V gene: TRBV6-1; D gene: -; CDR3 DNA: TGTGCCAGCAGGGACCGGACACCCTCGTACCAAGAGACCCAGTACTTC; CDR3 protein: CASRDRTPSYQETQYF
clone size: -; J gene: TRBJ1-6; V gene: TRBV30; D gene: -; CDR3 DNA: TGTGCCTGGAGTCTGGGGGCTTGGAATTCACCCCTCCACTTT; CDR3 protein: CAWSLGAWNSPLHF
clone size: -; J gene: TRBJ2-5; V gene: TRBV28; D gene: -; CDR3 DNA: TGTGCCAGCAGTTGGAGGTTACGGGAGACCCAGTACTTC; CDR3 protein: CASSWRLRETQYF
clone size: many; J gene: TRBJ1-1; V gene: TRBV20-1; D gene: -; CDR3 DNA: TGCAGTGCTCCACTGCGGGGCCCAGGGACTGAAGCTTTCTTT; CDR3 protein: CSAPLRGPGTEAFF
clone size: many; J gene: TRBJ2-3; V gene: TRBV20-1; D gene: -; CDR3 DNA: TGCAGTGCTAGAGCTTTACAGGGTTGGGCAGATACGCAGTATTTT; CDR3 protein: CSARALQGWADTQYF
clone size: many; J gene: TRBJ1-2; V gene: TRBV7-9; D gene: -; CDR3 DNA: TGTGCCAGCAGCGGCAGTCCCTATGGCTACACCTTC; CDR3 protein: CASSGSPYGYTF
clone size: few; J gene: TRBJ1-5; V gene: TRBV7-2; D gene: -; CDR3 DNA: TGTGCCAGCAGCTCCTTGGAAGGGGCGCCCCAGCATTTT; CDR3 protein: CASSSLEGAPQHF
clone size: many; J gene: TRBJ2-3; V gene: TRBV5-1; D gene: TRBD2; CDR3 DNA: TGCGCCAGCAGCCGACGGGGGGGGACAGATACGCAGTATTTT; CDR3 protein: CASSRRGGTDTQYF
clone size: many; J gene: TRBJ1-1; V gene: TRBV7-2; D gene: -; CDR3 DNA: TGTGCCAGCAGCTATGAGGGGCCATGGAACACTGAAGCTTTCTTT; CDR3 protein: CASSYEGPWNTEAFF
clone size: many; J gene: TRBJ2-1; V gene: TRBV5-1; D gene: -; CDR3 DNA: TGCGCCAGCAGCTCCTACGGGACAACTTACAATGAGCAGTTCTTC; CDR3 protein: CASSSYGTTYNEQFF
clone size: -; J gene: TRBJ2-7; V gene: TRBV5-6; D gene: -; CDR3 DNA: TGTGCCAGCACCTACTTTGCGGCCAGCTTCTACGAGCAGTACTTC; CDR3 protein: CASTYFAASFYEQYF
clone size: -; J gene: TRBJ1-5; V gene: TRBV28; D gene: TRBD1; CDR3 DNA: TGTGCCAGCAGTTCTGGGACAGCCGGCAATCAGCCCCAGCATTTT; CDR3 protein: CASSSGTAGNQPQHF
clone size: -; J gene: TRBJ1-3; V gene: TRBV20-1; D gene: TRBD1; CDR3 DNA: TGCAGTGCTAGAGATGGAGGGCAGGGGGGCTTCCTCTCTGGAAACACCATATATTTT; CDR3 protein: CSARDGGQGGFLSGNTIYF
clone size: many; J gene: TRBJ1-2; V gene: TRBV29-1; D gene: TRBD1; CDR3 DNA: TGCAGCGGGTGGACAGGGCAGGGGAATAACTATGGCTACACCTTC; CDR3 protein: CSGWTGQGNNYGYTF
clone size: -; J gene: TRBJ1-5; V gene: TRBV4-2; D gene: TRBD1; CDR3 DNA: TGTGCCAGCAGCCTAAGACTGGTGACAGGGCCTAATCAGCCCCAGCATTTT; CDR3 protein: CASSLRLVTGPNQPQHF
clone size: many; J gene: TRBJ1-3; V gene: TRBV20-1; D gene: -; CDR3 DNA: TGCAGTGCTAGAGATCATCCTGGAAACACCATATATTTT; CDR3 protein: CSARDHPGNTIYF
clone size: -; J gene: TRBJ2-2; V gene: TRBV24-1; D gene: TRBD1; CDR3 DNA: TGTGCCACCAAGGAACAGGGGGCGACCGGGGAGCTGTTTTTT; CDR3 protein: CATKEQGATGELFF
clone size: -; J gene: TRBJ2-1; V gene: TRBV7-7; D gene: TRBD2; CDR3 DNA: TGTGCCAGCAGCACCACTAGCGGGGTTTCCTACAATGAGCAGTTCTTC; CDR3 protein: CASSTTSGVSYNEQFF
clone size: -; J gene: TRBJ2-5; V gene: TRBV7-6; D gene: TRBD2; CDR3 DNA: TGTGCCAGCAGCTTAGTAGGGGCGGGGGAAGAGACCCAGTACTTC; CDR3 protein: CASSLVGAGEETQYF
clone size: many; J gene: TRBJ2-5; V gene: TRBV29-1; D gene: TRBD2; CDR3 DNA: TGCAGCGTTGTACTAGCGGGGAAGTTAGAAGAGACCCAGTACTTC; CDR3 protein: CSVVLAGKLEETQYF
clone size: -; J gene: TRBJ1-1; V gene: TRBV7-9; D gene: TRBD1; CDR3 DNA: TGTGCCAGCAGCGACTTACCGGGACAGGGGACTGAAGCTTTCTTT; CDR3 protein: CASSDLPGQGTEAFF
clone size: few; J gene: TRBJ1-1; V gene: TRBV7-2; D gene: TRBD1; CDR3 DNA: TGTGCCAGCAGCATGGGGACAGGGGAAGGAGCTTTCTTT; CDR3 protein: CASSMGTGEGAFF
clone size: few; J gene: TRBJ2-3; V gene: TRBV7-8; D gene: -; CDR3 DNA: TGTGCCAGCGTCGGCGTGCTACCACAAATCGGGCAGTATTTT; CDR3 protein: CASVGVLPQIGQYF
clone size: many; J gene: TRBJ1-1; V gene: TRBV27; D gene: -; CDR3 DNA: TGTGCCAGCAGTTTTAAGGTGAACACTGAAGCTTTCTTT; CDR3 protein: CASSFKVNTEAFF
clone size: many; J gene: TRBJ2-7; V gene: TRBV12-3/TRBV12-4; D gene: TRBD1; CDR3 DNA: TGTGCCAGCAGTCACGGACAGGGAGACTACGAGCAGTACTTC; CDR3 protein: CASSHGQGDYEQYF
clone size: many; J gene: TRBJ1-4; V gene: TRBV20-1; D gene: TRBD1; CDR3 DNA: TGCAGTGCTCCGAAGGAGGGACAGCTCAATGAAAAACTGTTTTTT; CDR3 protein: CSAPKEGQLNEKLFF
clone size: many; J gene: TRBJ1-6; V gene: TRBV7-6; D gene: TRBD1; CDR3 DNA: TGTGCCAGCAGCGCGGGACAGGACTCTAGTTCACCCCTCCACTTT; CDR3 protein: CASSAGQDSSSPLHF
clone size: -; J gene: TRBJ2-2; V gene: TRBV12-3/TRBV12-4; D gene: -; CDR3 DNA: TGTGCCAGCAGTAAACAGGGATGGGGGGAGCTGTTTTTT; CDR3 protein: CASSKQGWGELFF
clone size: -; J gene: TRBJ2-7; V gene: TRBV20-1; D gene: -; CDR3 DNA: TGCAGTGCTTCCAGTGGTAGCGATGAGCAGTACTTC; CDR3 protein: CSASSGSDEQYF